This paragraph covers one T cell receptor (beta chain) sequence. What it recognizes is unknown. V lost 4 bases and J lost 6; bases outside the gene matches: 9. Germline CDR1 is SGHRS and CDR2 is YFSETQ. The CDR3 spans 15 residues. The entry originates in a study of T cell repertoires in ileal Crohn's disease. Study overall: At postoperative colonoscopy, neoterminal ileum biopsies were taken as M6.

Study results and limitations: Clonality above 26.8% at surgery always came with endoscopic recurrence.

Method: immunoSEQ multiplex PCR; TCRdb's copy keeps in-frame clones and lacks some. Of 10,000 to 15,000 clones listed, more than 75% are singletons. The time point here: neoterminal ileum biopsy at postoperative endoscopy, about 6 months after surgery. This clonotype was obtained from an adult with Crohn's disease. Sequenced input: ileal tissue. The genes are TRBV5-1 and TRBJ2-2; 7 positions match TRBD1. The CDR3 DNA follows: TGCGCCAGCAGCGTAAACGCAGGGGGTTCCGGGGAGCTGTTTTTT. As protein: CASSVNAGGSGELFF.